Below, 10 T cell receptor beta chains from the same sample are listed, as sequenced in a study of blood T cell repertoires in COVID-19. Here immunoSEQ multiplex PCR was the method, and the copy in TCRdb shows in-frame clones only, minus some. The profile covers 100,000 to 150,000 clones, with about 79% appearing a single time and 30% to 45% taken by the ten largest. The sequencing input was peripheral blood. The receptors here all came from a man aged 35 to 55 with active or convalescent COVID-19.

This chain joins TRBV7-8 and TRBJ2-6, with D maybe TRBD1 (5 bases). The CDR3 contains 15 residues. Germline CDR1 and CDR2: SGHVS and FQNEAQ. The ends were cut back, 3 bases at V and 2 bases at J, with 8 bases in the middle. CDR3 DNA sequence: TGTGCCAGCAGCTTTGGGGCGCCTGGGGCCAACGTCCTGACTTTC. Protein product: CASSFGAPGANVLTF.

The chain has TRBV10-3 and TRBJ2-3; 8 nucleotides align to TRBD1. CDR1 ENHRY and CDR2 SYGVKD come from the germline V gene. V gave up 3 bases and J gave up 2 bases; unmatched junction bases: 13. The CDR3 contains 18 residues. CDR3 protein: CAISDPARNRGSTDTQYF. The CDR3 DNA is TGTGCCATCAGTGACCCAGCCCGGAACAGGGGGTCCACAGATACGCAGTATTTT.

The rearrangement links TRBV5-1 to TRBJ2-5; D unclear. This CDR3 is built from 14 residues. CDR1 is SGHRS, CDR2 YFSETQ, per germline. Trimming removed 2 bases at V and 5 bases at J, with 13 bases between. The CDR3 sequence: CASSFLQPAETQYF. In nucleotides, the CDR3 is TGCGCCAGCAGCTTTTTACAGCCTGCGGAGACCCAGTACTTC.

J is TRBJ1-2 and V is TRBV9; no definite D call. Deletions cut 0 bases from V and 2 bases from J, with 5 bases between. The CDR3 runs to 13 residues. Germline-derived CDR1 and CDR2 are SGDLS and YYNGEE. The CDR3 region is CASSVVANYGYTF. CDR3 nucleotide sequence: TGTGCCAGCAGCGTAGTGGCAAACTATGGCTACACCTTC. Looking up the rest from reference TRBV9 and TRBJ1-2 gives the full variable domain: DSGVTQTPKHLITATGQRVTLRCSPRSGDLSVYWYQQSLDQGLQFLIQYYNGEERAKGNILERFSAQQFPDLHSELNLSSLELGDSALYFCASSVVANYGYTFGSGTRLTVV.

The V and J genes are TRBV9 and TRBJ1-2; 9 bases line up with TRBD1. Losses at the gene ends were 4 bases for V and 4 bases for J; bases not matched to a gene: 20. The CDR3 covers 19 residues. CDR1 and CDR2 (germline): SGDLS, YYNGEE. CDR3 sequence reads: CASSPPGQGLEGGGYGYTF. DNA for the CDR3: TGTGCCAGCAGCCCGCCGGGACAGGGACTCGAGGGTGGCGGCTATGGCTACACCTTC.

This clone was seen once. The chain employs TRBV11-2 and TRBJ1-3; D ambiguous. Trimming stripped 4 bases from V and 3 bases from J, with 10 bases between. The CDR3 spans 14 residues. The germline V gene encodes CDR1 SGHAT and CDR2 FQNNGV. The CDR3 here is CASSSLGLGNTIYF. CDR3 in DNA: TGTGCCAGCAGCTCGTTGGGCCTTGGAAACACCATATATTTT.

The chain recombines TRBV6-5 with TRBJ1-2, with 10 bases aligning to TRBD1. Germline lookup yields CDR1 MNHEY and CDR2 SVGAGI. The junction had 7 bases not matched to a gene; V was cut back by 8 bases and J by 10 bases. CDR3 length: 12 amino acids. Here the CDR3 DNA reads TGTGCCAGCGGTCACCGACAGGGGGCCTACACCTTC. It translates to CASGHRQGAYTF.

Here the CDR3 DNA reads TGTGCCGTCCAGCAGGGTGGAGAGACCCAGTACTTC. Amino acid sequence: CAVQQGGETQYF. This chain uses TRBV5-4 with TRBJ2-5; TRBD1 might be the D (5 bases). Germline V CDR1 and CDR2: SGHNT, YYREEE (reference sequence). Trimming took off 10 bases at V and 4 bases at J, with 14 bases between the two ends. This CDR3 has 12 amino acids. Combining the CDR3 with reference TRBV5-4 and TRBJ2-5 gives the whole variable domain ETGVTQSPTHLIKTRGQQVTLRCSSQSGHNTVSWYQQALGQGPQFIFQYYREEENGRGNFPPRFSGLQFPNYSSELNVNALELDDSALYLCAVQQGGETQYFGPGTRLLVL.

This clone was seen a few times. V and J are TRBV7-9 and TRBJ2-7, with D maybe TRBD1 (6 bases). The CDR3 loop spans 12 amino acids. CDR1 is SEHNR, CDR2 FQNEAQ, per germline (reference sequence). V dropped 5 bases and J dropped 5 bases, with 10 bases sitting between them. CDR3 DNA: TGTGCCAGCAGCATACAGGGAGACGAGCAGTACTTC. It encodes CASSIQGDEQYF.

A word on this clone: The limits of the CDR3 on the DNA are not certain, so only TCRdb's listed CDR3 is given. The chain carries TRBV24-1 and TRBJ1-1; the table gives TRBD1 as D, unverified against the DNA. 15 amino acids form the CDR3, both terminal residues included. CDR1 and CDR2 (germline): KGHDR, SFDVKD. This chain's CDR3 is CATSDLAQANTEAFF.